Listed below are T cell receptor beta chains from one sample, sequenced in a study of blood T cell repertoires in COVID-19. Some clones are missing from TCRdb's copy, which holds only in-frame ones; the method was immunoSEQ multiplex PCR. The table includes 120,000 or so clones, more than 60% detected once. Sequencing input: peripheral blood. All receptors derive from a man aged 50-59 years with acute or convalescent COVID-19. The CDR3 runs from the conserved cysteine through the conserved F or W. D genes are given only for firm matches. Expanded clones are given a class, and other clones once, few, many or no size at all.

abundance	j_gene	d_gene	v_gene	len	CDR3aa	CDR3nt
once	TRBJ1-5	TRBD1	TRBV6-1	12	CASSEGTGSQHF	TGTGCCAGCAGTGAAGGGACAGGGTCCCAGCATTTT
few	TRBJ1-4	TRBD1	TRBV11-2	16	CASSRRYRTGGEKLFF	TGTGCCAGCAGCAGAAGATATAGGACAGGGGGTGAAAAACTGTTTTTT
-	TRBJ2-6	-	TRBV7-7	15	CASSPQGTGANVLTF	TGTGCTAGCAGCCCGCAGGGAACTGGGGCCAACGTCCTGACTTTC
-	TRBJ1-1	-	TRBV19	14	CASRPAGRDTEAFF	TGTGCCAGTAGGCCAGCGGGACGGGACACTGAAGCTTTCTTT
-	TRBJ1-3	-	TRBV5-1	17	CASSLGLVSGYGNTIYF	TGCGCCAGCAGCTTGGGGCTAGTTTCAGGGTACGGAAACACCATATATTTT
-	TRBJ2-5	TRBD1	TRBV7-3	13	CASSRQGLETQYF	TGTGCCAGCAGCCGACAGGGGTTAGAGACCCAGTACTTC
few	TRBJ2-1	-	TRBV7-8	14	CASSFRRSYNEQFF	TGTGCCAGCAGCTTCCGTCGCTCCTACAATGAGCAGTTCTTC
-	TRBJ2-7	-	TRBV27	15	CASSLFASLANEQYF	TGTGCCAGCAGTTTATTCGCCTCACTCGCGAACGAGCAGTACTTC
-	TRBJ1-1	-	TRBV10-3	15	CAISAPGGVDTEAFF	TGTGCCATCAGCGCCCCGGGGGGGGTAGACACTGAAGCTTTCTTT
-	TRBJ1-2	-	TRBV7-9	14	CASSLGPSHYGYTF	TGTGCCAGCAGCTTAGGCCCGAGTCACTATGGCTACACCTTC
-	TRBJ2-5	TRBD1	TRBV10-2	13	CASSRDRARTQYF	TGCGCCAGCAGTCGGGACAGGGCCCGGACCCAGTACTTC
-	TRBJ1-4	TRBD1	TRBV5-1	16	CASSTATGGKNEKLFF	TGCGCCAGCTCGACCGCCACAGGGGGCAAAAATGAAAAACTGTTTTTT
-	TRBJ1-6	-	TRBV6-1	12	CASREVGRPLHF	TGTGCCAGCAGGGAAGTGGGGAGACCCCTCCACTTT
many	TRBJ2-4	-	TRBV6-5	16	CASSYLAGQDKNIQYF	TGTGCCAGCAGTTACTTGGCAGGCCAAGACAAAAACATTCAGTACTTC
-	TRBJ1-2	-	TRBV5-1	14	CASSLSQGLDGYTF	TGCGCCAGCAGCTTGTCCCAGGGTTTGGATGGCTACACCTTC
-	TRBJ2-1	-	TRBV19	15	CASSKQGYSYNEQFF	TGTGCCAGTAGTAAGCAGGGGTACTCCTACAATGAGCAGTTCTTC
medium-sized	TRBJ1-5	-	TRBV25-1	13	CASSGAGAQPQHF	TGTGCCAGCAGTGGGGCAGGGGCGCAGCCCCAGCATTTT
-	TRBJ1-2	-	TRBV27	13	CASSLRGYDGYTF	TGTGCCAGCAGTTTAAGAGGGTACGATGGCTACACCTTC
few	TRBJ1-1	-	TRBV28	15	CASSPNEGRRAEAFF	TGTGCCAGCAGTCCAAATGAGGGGAGGAGGGCTGAAGCTTTCTTT
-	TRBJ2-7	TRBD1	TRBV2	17	CASSESTRAGGIYEQYF	TGTGCCAGCAGTGAATCCACGAGGGCAGGGGGCATCTACGAGCAGTACTTC
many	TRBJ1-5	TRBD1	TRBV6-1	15	CASSEGTGGVQPQHF	TGTGCCAGCAGTGAAGGGACAGGGGGCGTTCAGCCCCAGCATTTT
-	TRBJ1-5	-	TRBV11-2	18	CASSLGGPTGLSNQPQHF	TGTGCCAGCAGCTTAGGGGGCCCGACAGGTTTGAGCAATCAGCCCCAGCATTTT
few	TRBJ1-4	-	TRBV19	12	CASSHREEKLFF	TGTGCCAGTAGTCACAGGGAGGAAAAACTGTTTTTT
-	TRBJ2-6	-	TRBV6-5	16	CASSYSWLSGANVLTF	TGTGCCAGCAGTTACTCCTGGCTTTCTGGGGCCAACGTCCTGACTTTC
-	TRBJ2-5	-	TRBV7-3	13	CASSSTGRETQYF	TGTGCCAGCAGCTCGACAGGGAGGGAGACCCAGTACTTC
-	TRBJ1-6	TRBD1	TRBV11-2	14	CASEPGTGGSPLHF	TGTGCCAGTGAACCCGGGACAGGGGGTTCACCCCTCCACTTT
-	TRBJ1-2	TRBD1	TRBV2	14	CASSVTGGNDGYTF	TGTGCCAGCAGCGTGACAGGGGGCAATGATGGCTACACCTTC
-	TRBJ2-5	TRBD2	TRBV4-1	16	CASSHITSGRRETQYF	TGCGCCAGCAGCCACATCACTAGCGGGAGGCGAGAGACCCAGTACTTC
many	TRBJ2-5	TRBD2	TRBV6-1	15	CASSELAGGQETQYF	TGTGCCAGCAGTGAACTAGCGGGGGGGCAAGAGACCCAGTACTTC
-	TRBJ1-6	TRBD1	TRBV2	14	CASRTTGPGSPLHF	TGTGCCAGCAGAACGACAGGGCCGGGTTCACCCCTCCACTTT
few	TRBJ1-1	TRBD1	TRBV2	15	CASMQTGLLSTEAFF	TGTGCCAGCATGCAGACAGGGCTTCTAAGCACTGAAGCTTTCTTT
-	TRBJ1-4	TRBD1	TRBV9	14	CASSRTGGQEKLFF	TGTGCCAGCAGCCGTACAGGGGGCCAGGAAAAACTGTTTTTT